These T cell receptor beta chains were read from a single sample in a study of control samples from healthy donors and cancer patients. The repertoire was sequenced with immunoSEQ multiplex PCR; TCRdb's copy has only in-frame clones and lacks some. The top ten hold roughly a tenth of the sample, which has approximately 93,000 clones, approximately 91% seen once. Sequencing was performed on PBMCs. Every receptor here comes from a woman in her fifties or sixties with colorectal cancer. Each CDR3 is given with its conserved first and last residue. D genes are given only for firm matches. Only part of the rows carry a size: once, few, many, or a class if the clone is expanded.

J gene: TRBJ2-1; V gene: TRBV19; clone size: NA; D gene: TRBD2; CDR3 DNA: TGTGCCAGTAGTATAGAGAAGACTAGCGGGGGGTTGAGTGAGCAGTTCTTC; CDR3 protein: CASSIEKTSGGLSEQFF
J gene: TRBJ1-1; V gene: TRBV28; clone size: NA; D gene: TRBD1; CDR3 DNA: TGTGCCAGCACGAACGGACAGGCGAACACTGAAGCTTTCTTT; CDR3 protein: CASTNGQANTEAFF
J gene: TRBJ2-5; V gene: TRBV5-1; clone size: NA; D gene: TRBD1; CDR3 DNA: TGCGCCAGCAGCCGCGGTGTCGGGACAGGGCCCGAGACCCAGTACTTC; CDR3 protein: CASSRGVGTGPETQYF
J gene: TRBJ2-3; V gene: TRBV28; clone size: NA; D gene: NA; CDR3 DNA: TGTGCCAGCAGTTTAACGGGGAGGGATACGCAGTATTTT; CDR3 protein: CASSLTGRDTQYF
J gene: TRBJ2-1; V gene: TRBV2; clone size: NA; D gene: TRBD1; CDR3 DNA: TGTGCCAGCAGTCCACAGGGGGCCCGGGAGCAGTTCTTC; CDR3 protein: CASSPQGAREQFF
J gene: TRBJ2-5; V gene: TRBV3-1/TRBV3-2; clone size: once; D gene: TRBD1; CDR3 DNA: TGTGCCAGCAGCCACCCGGGACAGGGCCAAGAGACCCAGTACTTC; CDR3 protein: CASSHPGQGQETQYF
J gene: TRBJ2-5; V gene: TRBV28; clone size: NA; D gene: NA; CDR3 DNA: TGTGCCAGCGTCCGGGGGGCTGAGGAGACCCAGTACTTC; CDR3 protein: CASVRGAEETQYF
J gene: TRBJ2-5; V gene: TRBV6-5; clone size: once; D gene: NA; CDR3 DNA: TGTGCCAGCAGTTACTGGGGGAACCAAGAGACCCAGTACTTC; CDR3 protein: CASSYWGNQETQYF
J gene: TRBJ2-3; V gene: TRBV10-3; clone size: NA; D gene: TRBD1; CDR3 DNA: TGTGCCATCAGTGCCAATCCGTTGGGACAGGGGGGAGATACGCAGTATTTT; CDR3 protein: CAISANPLGQGGDTQYF
J gene: TRBJ2-1; V gene: TRBV6-2/TRBV6-3; clone size: once; D gene: NA; CDR3 DNA: TGTGCCAGCAGTTACCCCTCGAGAGGGAATCCGTACAATGAGCAGTTCTTC; CDR3 protein: CASSYPSRGNPYNEQFF
J gene: TRBJ2-3; V gene: TRBV5-1; clone size: NA; D gene: TRBD2; CDR3 DNA: TGCGCCAGCAGCCTGGGACTAGCGGGGGGGCTTGATACGCAGTATTTT; CDR3 protein: CASSLGLAGGLDTQYF
J gene: TRBJ2-1; V gene: TRBV5-1; clone size: NA; D gene: TRBD1; CDR3 DNA: TGCGCCAGCAGCTTGACAGGGGATTCCTACAATGAGCAGTTCTTC; CDR3 protein: CASSLTGDSYNEQFF
J gene: TRBJ2-1; V gene: TRBV5-5; clone size: NA; D gene: TRBD2; CDR3 DNA: TGTGCCAGCAGCTTGCCCCCGGGGCGGGGGGGCCGGAATGAGCAGTTCTTC; CDR3 protein: CASSLPPGRGGRNEQFF
J gene: TRBJ2-4; V gene: TRBV19; clone size: NA; D gene: NA; CDR3 DNA: TGTGCCAGTAAGGGCGGGGTAGCCAAAAACATTCAGTACTTC; CDR3 protein: CASKGGVAKNIQYF
J gene: TRBJ2-1; V gene: TRBV6-2/TRBV6-3; clone size: NA; D gene: NA; CDR3 DNA: TGTGCCAGCAGCCTACCTCCGTCCGCTGAGCAGTTCTTC; CDR3 protein: CASSLPPSAEQFF
J gene: TRBJ2-1; V gene: TRBV12-3/TRBV12-4; clone size: NA; D gene: TRBD2; CDR3 DNA: TGTGCCAGCACCCCGACTGGCGGGGGGGCTGTGTTCTTC; CDR3 protein: CASTPTGGGAVFF
J gene: TRBJ2-2; V gene: TRBV7-3; clone size: NA; D gene: TRBD2; CDR3 DNA: TGTGCCAGCAGCCCGAATAGCGGGGCGAACACCGGGGAGCTGTTTTTT; CDR3 protein: CASSPNSGANTGELFF
J gene: TRBJ2-2; V gene: TRBV18; clone size: NA; D gene: NA; CDR3 DNA: TGTGCCAGCTCAACGAACAGTAACACCGGGGAGCTGTTTTTT; CDR3 protein: CASSTNSNTGELFF
J gene: TRBJ2-3; V gene: TRBV7-2; clone size: NA; D gene: NA; CDR3 DNA: TGTGCCAGCAGCTTATATGTGGACGGGGTCACAGATACGCAGTATTTT; CDR3 protein: CASSLYVDGVTDTQYF
J gene: TRBJ1-1; V gene: TRBV19; clone size: once; D gene: NA; CDR3 DNA: TGTGCCAGTAGTATTGAGCAGAACACTGAAGCTTTCTTT; CDR3 protein: CASSIEQNTEAFF
J gene: TRBJ2-2; V gene: TRBV20-1; clone size: NA; D gene: NA; CDR3 DNA: TGCAGTGCAGGTTATTACGGGGAGCTGTTTTTT; CDR3 protein: CSAGYYGELFF
J gene: TRBJ2-1; V gene: TRBV24-1; clone size: NA; D gene: NA; CDR3 DNA: TGTGCCACCAGTGTTGCGAGGGACGACAATGAGCAGTTCTTC; CDR3 protein: CATSVARDDNEQFF
J gene: TRBJ1-1; V gene: TRBV3-1/TRBV3-2; clone size: NA; D gene: NA; CDR3 DNA: TGTGCCAGCAGCCAAGGAGGGGCTAGCACTGAAGCTTTCTTT; CDR3 protein: CASSQGGASTEAFF
J gene: TRBJ2-1; V gene: TRBV12-3/TRBV12-4; clone size: NA; D gene: NA; CDR3 DNA: TGTGCCAGCAGTCCACAGGTCTACAATGAGCAGTTCTTC; CDR3 protein: CASSPQVYNEQFF
J gene: TRBJ1-2; V gene: TRBV19; clone size: NA; D gene: TRBD1; CDR3 DNA: TGTGCCAGTAGAACACCGGGACAGGGGGCGAATGGCTACACCTTC; CDR3 protein: CASRTPGQGANGYTF
J gene: TRBJ1-4; V gene: TRBV18; clone size: NA; D gene: NA; CDR3 DNA: TGTGCCAGCTCACCGGACAACAGAAATGAAAAACTGTTTTTT; CDR3 protein: CASSPDNRNEKLFF
J gene: TRBJ1-2; V gene: TRBV3-1/TRBV3-2; clone size: NA; D gene: NA; CDR3 DNA: TGTGCCAGCAGCCAAGCCGCAGCCGATGGCTACACCTTC; CDR3 protein: CASSQAAADGYTF
J gene: TRBJ2-3; V gene: TRBV2; clone size: NA; D gene: TRBD1; CDR3 DNA: TGTGCCAGCAGTCTCGGGACAGGGGGCGCTTTCACAGATACGCAGTATTTT; CDR3 protein: CASSLGTGGAFTDTQYF
J gene: TRBJ2-5; V gene: TRBV6-2/TRBV6-3; clone size: once; D gene: NA; CDR3 DNA: TGTGCCAGCAGTTACTTGAGGGTCCAAGAGACCCAGTACTTC; CDR3 protein: CASSYLRVQETQYF
J gene: TRBJ1-2; V gene: TRBV3-1/TRBV3-2; clone size: NA; D gene: NA; CDR3 DNA: TGTGCCAGCAGCCAAGACAGGGACGGCTACACCTTC; CDR3 protein: CASSQDRDGYTF
J gene: TRBJ2-2; V gene: TRBV3-1/TRBV3-2; clone size: NA; D gene: NA; CDR3 DNA: TGTGCCAGCAGCCGACGGGGGGCTGGCACCGGGGAGCTGTTTTTT; CDR3 protein: CASSRRGAGTGELFF
J gene: TRBJ2-3; V gene: TRBV19; clone size: NA; D gene: NA; CDR3 DNA: TGTGCCAGTAGTAATGGGGGTATCACAGATACGCAGTATTTT; CDR3 protein: CASSNGGITDTQYF
J gene: TRBJ1-1; V gene: TRBV7-2; clone size: NA; D gene: NA; CDR3 DNA: TGTGCCAGCAGCTTCTTCGTCCGTTTCACGAACACTGAAGCTTTCTTT; CDR3 protein: CASSFFVRFTNTEAFF
J gene: TRBJ1-2; V gene: TRBV6-2/TRBV6-3; clone size: NA; D gene: NA; CDR3 DNA: TGTGCCAGCAGTGTTAGGGGTCTTTCGAGGACAGGCTACACCTTC; CDR3 protein: CASSVRGLSRTGYTF
J gene: TRBJ1-2; V gene: TRBV10-3; clone size: NA; D gene: NA; CDR3 DNA: TGTGCCATCAGTGAATGGCAGGATGGCTACACCTTC; CDR3 protein: CAISEWQDGYTF
J gene: TRBJ1-1; V gene: TRBV13; clone size: NA; D gene: NA; CDR3 DNA: TGTGCCAGCAGCCCCCTACCCGGACAGAGGACTGAAGCTTTCTTT; CDR3 protein: CASSPLPGQRTEAFF
J gene: TRBJ1-1; V gene: TRBV5-4; clone size: once; D gene: NA; CDR3 DNA: TGTGCCAGCAGCTCGACAGAGAACACTGAAGCTTTCTTT; CDR3 protein: CASSSTENTEAFF